This T cell receptor (beta chain) was recorded in a study of regulatory T cells in long-lasting Graves disease. Ten or more counts support this clonotype. The target antigen is unknown. Overall study findings and caveats: Repertoires from persistent disease leaned toward TRBV28, TRBJ1-2 and TRBJ2-5.

Time point specified: newly diagnosed GD, antithyroid drugs for less than 3 months. The TCR library was made from RNA that had been extracted from PBMCs in TRIzol. TCR beta libraries were built with iRepertoire HTBI primers and Arm-PCR of CDR3 regions. Each CDR3 protein is one row after TCRdb ran MiXCR on the multiplex PCR reads. Among over 500,000 distinct CDR3 sequences listed, 16% were seen once. V lost 2 bases to trimming and J lost 7 bases; unmatched junction nucleotides: 7. The germline CDR1 and CDR2 sequences are LGHDT and YNNKEL (reference sequence). The CDR3 length is 16 residues. These same data were also listed under a study on T cells in Graves' hyperthyroidism and ophthalmopathy.

The receptor comes from a woman aged 30 to 39 with Graves disease. The chain combines TRBV3-1 with TRBJ2-1; 11 bases match TRBD2. The sequenced sample was peripheral blood mononuclear cells (PBMCs), obtained at new diagnosis, from a patient treated with antithyroid drugs. This chain's CDR3 is CASSQSSGRLGNEQFF. As DNA, the CDR3 is TGTGCCAGCAGCCAATCTAGCGGGAGGTTAGGGAATGAGCAGTTCTTC.